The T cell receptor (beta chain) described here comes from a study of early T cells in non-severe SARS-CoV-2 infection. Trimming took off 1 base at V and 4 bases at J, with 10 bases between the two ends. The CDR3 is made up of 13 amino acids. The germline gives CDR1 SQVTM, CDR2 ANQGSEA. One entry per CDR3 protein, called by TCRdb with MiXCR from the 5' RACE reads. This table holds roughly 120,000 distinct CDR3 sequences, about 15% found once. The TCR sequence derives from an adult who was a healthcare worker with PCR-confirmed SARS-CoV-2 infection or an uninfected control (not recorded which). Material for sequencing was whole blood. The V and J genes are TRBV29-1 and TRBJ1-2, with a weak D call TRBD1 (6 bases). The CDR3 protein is CSVEGGATYGYTF. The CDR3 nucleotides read TGCAGCGTTGAAGGGGGGGCCACCTATGGCTACACCTTC.